Below are 11 T cell receptor beta chains sequenced from a single sample in a study of cytomegalovirus exposure and HLA in healthy donors (dated by TCRdb to between 2016 and 2019). The library was prepared using the immunoSEQ multiplex PCR assay. For the multiplex PCR, a mixture combining 60 forward primers for TCR Vbeta segments and 13 reverse primers for TCR Jbeta segments was used. TCRdb holds this immuneACCESS table with in-frame rearrangements only. Some clones are missing; in checked studies, unresolved V genes explain under half, and the rest has no known cause. Counted in this sample were 55,000 to 80,000 clones; approximately 74% of them appeared once. About a fifth of the sample belongs to the ten largest clones. Sequences were obtained from PBMCs. The receptors were gathered from a woman in her twenties or thirties in good health and CMV-seropositive.

This chain links TRBV2 with TRBJ1-1, with TRBD1 matching over 11 bases. The ends lost 7 bases at V and 11 bases at J; junction bases unmatched: 12. Germline values: CDR1 SNHLY, CDR2 FYNNEI. The CDR3 contains 14 residues. Written as DNA, the CDR3 is TGTGCCAGCACCCCCTGGACAGGGGGCGAGGCGGCTTTCTTT. This translates into CASTPWTGGEAAFF.

The rearrangement uses TRBV28 and TRBJ2-5, with D perhaps TRBD2 (6 bases). Per the germline V gene, CDR1 is MDHEN and CDR2 is SYDVKM. V lost 4 bases and J lost 1, with 13 bases in between. This CDR3 has 15 residues. The CDR3 sequence: CASSSSGTSQETQYF. CDR3 nucleotides: TGTGCCAGCAGTTCCTCCGGGACTTCCCAAGAGACCCAGTACTTC.

This clone appeared a single time. J is TRBJ2-1 and V is TRBV6-6; TRBD2 matches 11 bases. The J segment lost 5 bases and the V segment lost 4 bases, leaving 4 bases of the junction unmatched. CDR1 and CDR2 (germline): MNHNY, SVGAGI (reference sequence). CDR3 size: 15 residues. The CDR3 coding sequence is TGTGCCAGCAGTTTACCGGGACTAGCGGACAATGAGCAGTTCTTC. Translation: CASSLPGLADNEQFF.

The chain combines TRBV7-9 with TRBJ1-4; D gene uncertain. Germline V gene lookup returns CDR1 SEHNR and CDR2 FQNEAQ (reference sequence). This CDR3 has 15 residues. V was cut by 0 bases and J by 0 bases, with 5 bases left in between. CDR3 sequence (DNA): TGTGCCAGCAGCTTAGCGAGGACAACTAATGAAAAACTGTTTTTT. Encoded protein: CASSLARTTNEKLFF.

The chain combines TRBV7-9 with TRBJ2-1; 11 bases match TRBD2. Germline assignment: CDR1 SEHNR and CDR2 FQNEAQ (reference sequence). The CDR3 is 19 amino acids. J was trimmed by 0 bases and V by 3 bases; bases with no gene match: 10. CDR3 residues: CASSFPLAGGTISYNEQFF. In nucleotides, the CDR3 is TGTGCCAGCAGCTTCCCTCTAGCGGGAGGAACGATCTCCTACAATGAGCAGTTCTTC.

The chain employs TRBV2 and TRBJ2-5; D is perhaps TRBD2 (5 bases). The germline gives CDR1 SNHLY, CDR2 FYNNEI. The V end lost 7 bases, the J end lost 1 base, and 10 bases lay between the germline ends. The CDR3 contains 13 residues. The CDR3 sequence: CASIGGSQETQYF. DNA of the CDR3: TGTGCCAGCATTGGAGGCTCCCAAGAGACCCAGTACTTC.

This chain links TRBV29-1 with TRBJ2-7, with TRBD1 matching 8 bases. Per the germline V gene, CDR1 is SQVTM and CDR2 is ANQGSEA. With 7 bases clipped from V and 7 bases from J, the junction kept 6 bases outside the gene matches. The CDR3 length is 11 residues. The CDR3 DNA is TGCAGCGCCAGGACAGGGCAGGAGCAGTACTTC. This codes for CSARTGQEQYF.

The chain recombines TRBV6-5 with TRBJ1-2; 9 bases are a match to TRBD1. The CDR3 is made up of 14 amino acids. With V trimmed by 6 bases and J by 8 bases, 10 bases remained unmatched. Per germline, CDR1 MNHEY and CDR2 SVGAGI. The DNA for the CDR3 is TGTGCCAGCAGGGAGGCCGGGACAGGGCGAGGCTACACCTTC. Its protein product is CASREAGTGRGYTF.

V gene TRBV30 combines with J gene TRBJ1-4; tentative D call: TRBD1 (6 bases). CDR3 length: 13 residues. The V gene lost 2 bases and the J gene lost 8 bases, with 12 bases spanning the gap. The germline V gene encodes CDR1 GTSNPN and CDR2 SVGIG (reference sequence). CDR3 region: CAWSRGGGEKLFF. The DNA for the CDR3 is TGTGCCTGGAGTCGAGGGGGAGGGGAAAAACTGTTTTTT.

This rearrangement joins TRBV2 to TRBJ1-2; D may be TRBD1 (6 bases). V dropped 5 bases and J dropped 5 bases, with 12 bases sitting between them. Germline CDR1 reads SNHLY; CDR2 reads FYNNEI. The CDR3 runs 13 residues. Here the CDR3 reads CASSPDSLYGYTF. The CDR3 nucleotides are TGTGCCAGCAGTCCGGACAGCCTTTATGGCTACACCTTC.

The chain carries TRBV30 and TRBJ2-1; 13 bases line up with TRBD2. Looked up from germline, CDR1 is GTSNPN and CDR2 is SVGIG (reference sequence). With 6 bases clipped from V and 7 bases from J, the junction kept 9 bases outside the gene matches. This CDR3 is built from 15 residues. The CDR3 protein is CACTPGLAGSNEQFF. CDR3 nucleotide sequence: TGTGCCTGTACACCGGGACTAGCGGGATCTAATGAGCAGTTCTTC.